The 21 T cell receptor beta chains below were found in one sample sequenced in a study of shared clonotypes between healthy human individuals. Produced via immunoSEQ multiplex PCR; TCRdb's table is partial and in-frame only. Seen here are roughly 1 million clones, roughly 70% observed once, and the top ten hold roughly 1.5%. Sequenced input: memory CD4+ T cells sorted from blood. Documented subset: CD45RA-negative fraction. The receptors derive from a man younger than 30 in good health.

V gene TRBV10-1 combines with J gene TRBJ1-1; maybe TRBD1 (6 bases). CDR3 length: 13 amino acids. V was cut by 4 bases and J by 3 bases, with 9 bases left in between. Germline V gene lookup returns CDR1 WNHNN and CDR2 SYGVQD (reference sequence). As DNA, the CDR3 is TGCGCCAGCAGTGCAGGGGCACACACTGAAGCTTTCTTT. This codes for CASSAGAHTEAFF.

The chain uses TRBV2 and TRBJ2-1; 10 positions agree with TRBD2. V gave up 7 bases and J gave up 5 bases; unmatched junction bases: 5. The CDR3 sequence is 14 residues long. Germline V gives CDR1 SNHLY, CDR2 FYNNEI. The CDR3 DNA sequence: TGTGCCAGCATACTAGCGGGGCAAAACAATGAGCAGTTCTTC. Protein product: CASILAGQNNEQFF.

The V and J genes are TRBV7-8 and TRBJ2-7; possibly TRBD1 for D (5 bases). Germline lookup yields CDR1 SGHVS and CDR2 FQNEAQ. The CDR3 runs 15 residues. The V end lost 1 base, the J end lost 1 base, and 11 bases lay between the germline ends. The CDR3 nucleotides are TGTGCCAGCAGCTTAGATTCGACAGTATCCTACGAGCAGTACTTC. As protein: CASSLDSTVSYEQYF. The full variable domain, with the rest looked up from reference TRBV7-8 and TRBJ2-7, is GAGVSQSPRYKVAKRGQDVALRCDPISGHVSLFWYQQALGQGPEFLTYFQNEAQLDKSGLPSDRFFAERPEGSVSTLKIQRTQQEDSAVYLCASSLDSTVSYEQYFGPGTRLTVT.

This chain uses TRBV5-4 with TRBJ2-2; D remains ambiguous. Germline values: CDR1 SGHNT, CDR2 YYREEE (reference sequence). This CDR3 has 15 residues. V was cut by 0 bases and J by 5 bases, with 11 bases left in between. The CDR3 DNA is TGTGCCAGCAGCTTGGCCAAAGCGAGGACCGGGGAGCTGTTTTTT. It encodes CASSLAKARTGELFF.

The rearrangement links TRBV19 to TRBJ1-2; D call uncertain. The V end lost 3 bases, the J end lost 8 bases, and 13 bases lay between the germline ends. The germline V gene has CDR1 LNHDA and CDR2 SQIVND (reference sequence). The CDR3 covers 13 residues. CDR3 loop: CASSIGLSGGYTF. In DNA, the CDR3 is TGTGCCAGTAGTATCGGCCTATCGGGGGGCTACACCTTC.

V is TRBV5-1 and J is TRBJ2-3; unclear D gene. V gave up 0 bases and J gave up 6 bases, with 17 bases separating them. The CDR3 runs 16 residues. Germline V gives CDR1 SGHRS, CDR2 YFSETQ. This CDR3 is CASSLEPGPGQDTQYF. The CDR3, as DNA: TGCGCCAGCAGCTTGGAACCGGGTCCCGGGCAGGATACGCAGTATTTT.

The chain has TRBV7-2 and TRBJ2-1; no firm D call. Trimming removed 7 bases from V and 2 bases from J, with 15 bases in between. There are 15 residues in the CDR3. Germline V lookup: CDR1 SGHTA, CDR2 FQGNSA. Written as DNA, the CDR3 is TGTGCCAGCACCAACGACGGATTGACCTACAATGAGCAGTTCTTC. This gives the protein CASTNDGLTYNEQFF. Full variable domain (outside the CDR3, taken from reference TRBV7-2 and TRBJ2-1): GAGVSQSPSNKVTEKGKDVELRCDPISGHTALYWYRQSLGQGLEFLIYFQGNSAPDKSGLPSDRFSAERTGGSVSTLTIQRTQQEDSAVYLCASTNDGLTYNEQFFGPGTRLTVL.

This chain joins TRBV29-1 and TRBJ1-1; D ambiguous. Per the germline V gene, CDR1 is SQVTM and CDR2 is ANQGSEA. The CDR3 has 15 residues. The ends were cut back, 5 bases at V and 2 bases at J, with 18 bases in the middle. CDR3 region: CSVIPERVGNTEAFF. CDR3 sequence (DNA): TGCAGCGTTATACCTGAACGGGTGGGCAACACTGAAGCTTTCTTT.

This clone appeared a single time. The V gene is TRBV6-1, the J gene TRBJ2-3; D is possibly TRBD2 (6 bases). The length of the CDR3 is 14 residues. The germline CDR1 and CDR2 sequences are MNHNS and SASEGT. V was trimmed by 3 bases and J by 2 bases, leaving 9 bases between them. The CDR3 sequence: CASSDQLATDTQYF. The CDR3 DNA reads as TGTGCCAGCAGTGATCAACTAGCCACAGATACGCAGTATTTT.

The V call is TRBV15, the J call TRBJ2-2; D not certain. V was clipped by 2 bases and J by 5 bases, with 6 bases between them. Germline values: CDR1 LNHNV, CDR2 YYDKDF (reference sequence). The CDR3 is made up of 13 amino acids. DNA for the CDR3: TGTGCCACCAGCAGATCTTTAACCGGGGAGCTGTTTTTT. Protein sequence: CATSRSLTGELFF.

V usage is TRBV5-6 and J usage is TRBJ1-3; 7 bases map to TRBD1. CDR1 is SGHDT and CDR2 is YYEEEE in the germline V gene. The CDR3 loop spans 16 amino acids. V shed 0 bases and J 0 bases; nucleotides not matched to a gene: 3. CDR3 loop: CASSLGQGPSGNTIYF. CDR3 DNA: TGTGCCAGCAGCTTGGGACAGGGCCCCTCTGGAAACACCATATATTTT.

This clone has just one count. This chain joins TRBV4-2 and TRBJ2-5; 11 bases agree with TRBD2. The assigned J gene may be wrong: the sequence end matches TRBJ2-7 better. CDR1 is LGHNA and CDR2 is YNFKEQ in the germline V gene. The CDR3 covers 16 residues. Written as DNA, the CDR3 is TGTGCCAGCAGCCCCTCGACTAGCGGGGCCTCCTACGAGCAGTACTTC. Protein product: CASSPSTSGASYEQYF.

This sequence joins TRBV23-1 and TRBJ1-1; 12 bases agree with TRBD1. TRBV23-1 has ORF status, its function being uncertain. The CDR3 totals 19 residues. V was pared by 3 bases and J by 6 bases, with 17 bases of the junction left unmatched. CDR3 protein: CASSHSGTGGGPGNAEAFF. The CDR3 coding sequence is TGCGCCAGCAGTCACTCCGGGACAGGGGGCGGCCCGGGTAACGCTGAAGCTTTCTTT.

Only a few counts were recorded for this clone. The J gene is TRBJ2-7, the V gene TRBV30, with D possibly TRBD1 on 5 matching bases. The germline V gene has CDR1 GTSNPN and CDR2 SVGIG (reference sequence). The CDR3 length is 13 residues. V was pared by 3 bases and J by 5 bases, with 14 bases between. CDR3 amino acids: CAWRKLQGHEQYF. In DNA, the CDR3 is TGTGCCTGGAGAAAACTCCAGGGCCACGAGCAGTACTTC.

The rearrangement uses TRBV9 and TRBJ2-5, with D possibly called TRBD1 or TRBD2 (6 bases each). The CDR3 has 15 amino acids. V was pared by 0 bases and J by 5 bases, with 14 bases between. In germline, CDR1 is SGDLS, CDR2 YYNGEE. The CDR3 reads CASSVDSGQGETQYF. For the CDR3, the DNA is TGTGCCAGCAGCGTAGATAGCGGCCAGGGGGAGACCCAGTACTTC.

The CDR3 is CASSLDRAADTQYF. CDR3 DNA: TGTGCCAGCAGCTTAGATCGGGCGGCGGATACGCAGTATTTT. The chain recombines TRBV7-8 with TRBJ2-3; no clear D gene. Germline V gene data show CDR1 as SGHVS and CDR2 as FQNEAQ. Trimming cost V 1 base and J 6 bases, with 11 bases left between them. The CDR3 contains 14 residues.

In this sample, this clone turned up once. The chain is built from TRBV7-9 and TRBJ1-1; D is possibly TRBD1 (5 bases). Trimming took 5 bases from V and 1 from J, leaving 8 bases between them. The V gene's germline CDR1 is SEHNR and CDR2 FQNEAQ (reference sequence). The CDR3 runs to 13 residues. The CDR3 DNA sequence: TGTGCCAGCAGCGACAGTGGGAACACTGAAGCTTTCTTT. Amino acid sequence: CASSDSGNTEAFF.

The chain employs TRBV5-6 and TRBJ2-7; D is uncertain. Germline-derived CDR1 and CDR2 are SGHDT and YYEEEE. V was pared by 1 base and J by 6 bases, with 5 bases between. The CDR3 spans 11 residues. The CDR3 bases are TGTGCCAGCAGCTTGTCATCCGAGCAGTACTTC. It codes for CASSLSSEQYF.

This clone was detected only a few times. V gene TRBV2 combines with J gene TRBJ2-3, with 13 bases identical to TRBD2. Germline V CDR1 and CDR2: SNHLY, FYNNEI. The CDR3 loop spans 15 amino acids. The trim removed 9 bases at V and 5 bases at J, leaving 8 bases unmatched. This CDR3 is CARGTSGNQGDTQYF. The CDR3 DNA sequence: TGTGCCAGAGGGACTAGCGGGAATCAGGGAGATACGCAGTATTTT.

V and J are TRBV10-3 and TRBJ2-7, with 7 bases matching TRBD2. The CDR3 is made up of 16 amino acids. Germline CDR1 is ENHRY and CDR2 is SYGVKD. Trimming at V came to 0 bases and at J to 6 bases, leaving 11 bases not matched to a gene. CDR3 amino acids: CAISESDRGAGPEQYF. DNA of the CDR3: TGTGCCATCAGTGAGTCAGATCGGGGAGCGGGGCCCGAGCAGTACTTC.

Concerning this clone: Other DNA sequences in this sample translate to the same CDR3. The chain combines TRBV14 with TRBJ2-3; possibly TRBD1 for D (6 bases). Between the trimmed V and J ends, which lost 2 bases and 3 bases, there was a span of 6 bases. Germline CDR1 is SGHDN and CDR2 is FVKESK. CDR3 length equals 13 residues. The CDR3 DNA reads TGTGCCAGCAGCCAACAGGGGACAGATACGCAGTATTTT. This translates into CASSQQGTDTQYF.